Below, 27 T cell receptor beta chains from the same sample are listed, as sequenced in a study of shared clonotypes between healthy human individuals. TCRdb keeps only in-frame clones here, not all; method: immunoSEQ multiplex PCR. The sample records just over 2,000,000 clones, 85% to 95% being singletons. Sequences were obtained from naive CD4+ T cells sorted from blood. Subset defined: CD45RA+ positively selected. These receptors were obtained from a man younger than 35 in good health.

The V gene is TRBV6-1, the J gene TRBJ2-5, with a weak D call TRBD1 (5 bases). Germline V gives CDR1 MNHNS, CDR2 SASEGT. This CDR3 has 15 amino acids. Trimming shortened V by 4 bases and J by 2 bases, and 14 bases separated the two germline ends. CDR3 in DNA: TGTGCCAGCAGTGCAGGGTGGCCCTTACAAGAGACCCAGTACTTC. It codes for CASSAGWPLQETQYF.

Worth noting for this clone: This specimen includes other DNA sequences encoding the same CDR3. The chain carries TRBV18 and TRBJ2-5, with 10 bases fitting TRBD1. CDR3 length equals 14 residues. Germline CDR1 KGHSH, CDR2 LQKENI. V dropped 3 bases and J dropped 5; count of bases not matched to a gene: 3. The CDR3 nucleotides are TGTGCCAGCTCACCGACAGGGGGCGGGGAGACCCAGTACTTC. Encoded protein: CASSPTGGGETQYF.

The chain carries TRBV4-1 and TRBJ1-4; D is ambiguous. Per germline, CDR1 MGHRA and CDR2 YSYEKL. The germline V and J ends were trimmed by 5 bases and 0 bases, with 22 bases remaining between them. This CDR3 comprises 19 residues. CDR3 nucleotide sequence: TGCGCCAGCAGCTTCAAGAAGTCCACCCCGGGCGCAACTAATGAAAAACTGTTTTTT. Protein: CASSFKKSTPGATNEKLFF.

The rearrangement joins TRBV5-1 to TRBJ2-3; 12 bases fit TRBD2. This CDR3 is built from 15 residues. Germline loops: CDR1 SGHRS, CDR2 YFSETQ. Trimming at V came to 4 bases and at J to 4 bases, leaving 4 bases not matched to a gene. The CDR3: CASSKGLAGSDTQYF. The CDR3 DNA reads TGCGCCAGCAGCAAAGGACTAGCGGGATCAGATACGCAGTATTTT.

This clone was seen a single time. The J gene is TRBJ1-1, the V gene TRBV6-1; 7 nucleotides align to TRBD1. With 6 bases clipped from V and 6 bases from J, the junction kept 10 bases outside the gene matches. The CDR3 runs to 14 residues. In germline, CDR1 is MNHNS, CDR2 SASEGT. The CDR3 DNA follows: TGTGCCAGCAGGGATGACAGGGCCAGCGCTGAAGCTTTCTTT. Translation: CASRDDRASAEAFF.

The CDR3 protein is CASSLDGTGYPGELFF. CDR3 bases: TGTGCCAGCAGCTTAGACGGGACAGGGTACCCCGGGGAGCTGTTTTTT. V gene TRBV11-3 combines with J gene TRBJ2-2; 9 bases are a match to TRBD1. The CDR3 consists of 16 residues. Germline V gene sequence: CDR1 SGHNT, CDR2 YENEEA. V gave up 0 bases and J gave up 6 bases; unmatched junction bases: 5.

The DNA for the CDR3 is TGTGCCAGCAGCAATTCGGGGGTGCTCACAGATACGCAGTATTTT. The encoded protein is CASSNSGVLTDTQYF. This rearrangement joins TRBV6-6 to TRBJ2-3; D is possibly TRBD2 (6 bases). CDR1 and CDR2 (germline): MNHNY, SVGAGI (reference sequence). Trimming pared 6 bases from V and 2 bases from J, leaving 15 bases between. The CDR3 extends over 15 amino acids.

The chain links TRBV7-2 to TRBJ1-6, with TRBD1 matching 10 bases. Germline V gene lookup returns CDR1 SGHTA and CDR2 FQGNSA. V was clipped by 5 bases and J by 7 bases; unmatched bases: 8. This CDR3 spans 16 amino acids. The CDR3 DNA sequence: TGTGCCAGCAGCCATTACCCGGGACAGGGGAATTCACCCCTCCACTTT. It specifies CASSHYPGQGNSPLHF.

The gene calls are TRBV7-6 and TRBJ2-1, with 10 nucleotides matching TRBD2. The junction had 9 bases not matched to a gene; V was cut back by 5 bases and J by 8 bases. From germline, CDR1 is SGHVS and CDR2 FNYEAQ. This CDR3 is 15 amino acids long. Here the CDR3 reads CASSPERGGRYEQFF. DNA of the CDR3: TGTGCCAGCAGCCCCGAGCGGGGGGGAAGGTATGAGCAGTTCTTC.

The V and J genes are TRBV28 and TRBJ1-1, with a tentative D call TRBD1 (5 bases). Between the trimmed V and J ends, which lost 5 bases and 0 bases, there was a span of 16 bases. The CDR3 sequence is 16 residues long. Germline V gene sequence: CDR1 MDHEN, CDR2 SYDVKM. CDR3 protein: CASSPWGTLMNTEAFF. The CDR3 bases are TGTGCCAGCAGTCCGTGGGGCACTTTGATGAACACTGAAGCTTTCTTT.

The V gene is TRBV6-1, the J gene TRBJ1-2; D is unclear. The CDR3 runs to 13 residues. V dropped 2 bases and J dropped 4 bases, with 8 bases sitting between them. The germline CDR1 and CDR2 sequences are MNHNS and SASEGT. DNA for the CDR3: TGTGCCAGCAGTGAATGTCAGATCTATGGCTACACCTTC. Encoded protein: CASSECQIYGYTF.

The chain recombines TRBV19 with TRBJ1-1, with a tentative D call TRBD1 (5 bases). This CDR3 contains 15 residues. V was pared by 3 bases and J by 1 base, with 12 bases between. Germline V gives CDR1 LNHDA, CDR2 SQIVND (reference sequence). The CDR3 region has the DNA TGTGCCAGTAGTATGGCGGGGGTGGCGAACACTGAAGCTTTCTTT. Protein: CASSMAGVANTEAFF. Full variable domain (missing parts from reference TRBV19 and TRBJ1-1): DGGITQSPKYLFRKEGQNVTLSCEQNLNHDAMYWYRQDPGQGLRLIYYSQIVNDFQKGDIAEGYSVSREKKESFPLTVTSAQKNPTAFYLCASSMAGVANTEAFFGQGTRLTVV.

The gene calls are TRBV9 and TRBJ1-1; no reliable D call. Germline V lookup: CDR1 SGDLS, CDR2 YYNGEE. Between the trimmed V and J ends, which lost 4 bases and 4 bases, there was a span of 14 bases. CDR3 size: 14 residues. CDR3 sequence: CASSRAGGSTEAFF. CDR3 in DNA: TGTGCCAGCAGCCGAGCGGGTGGGAGCACTGAAGCTTTCTTT.

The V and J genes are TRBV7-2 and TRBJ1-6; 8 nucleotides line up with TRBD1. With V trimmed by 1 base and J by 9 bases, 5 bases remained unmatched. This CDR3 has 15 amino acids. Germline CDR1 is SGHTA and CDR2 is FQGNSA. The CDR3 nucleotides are TGTGCCAGCAGCTTAGGGACAGGGAGGATTTCACCCCTCCACTTT. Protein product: CASSLGTGRISPLHF.

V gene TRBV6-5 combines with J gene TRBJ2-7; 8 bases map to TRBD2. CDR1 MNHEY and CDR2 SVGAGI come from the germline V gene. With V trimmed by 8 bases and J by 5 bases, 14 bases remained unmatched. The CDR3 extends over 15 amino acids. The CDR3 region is CASGLTGGAFNEQYF. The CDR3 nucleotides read TGTGCCAGCGGACTAACCGGGGGGGCCTTCAACGAGCAGTACTTC.

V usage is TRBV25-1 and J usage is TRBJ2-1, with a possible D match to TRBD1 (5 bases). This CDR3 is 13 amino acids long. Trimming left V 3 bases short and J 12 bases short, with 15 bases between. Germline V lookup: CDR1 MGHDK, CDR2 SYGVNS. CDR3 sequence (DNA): TGTGCCAGCAGTGATTCCACAGGCCCCGGGCAGTTCTTC. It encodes CASSDSTGPGQFF.

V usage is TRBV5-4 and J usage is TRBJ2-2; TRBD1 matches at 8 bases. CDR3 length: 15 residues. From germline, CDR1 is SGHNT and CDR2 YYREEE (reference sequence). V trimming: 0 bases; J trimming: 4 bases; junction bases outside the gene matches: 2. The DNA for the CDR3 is TGTGCCAGCAGCTTGGGGGACAGGCTCACCGGGGAGCTGTTTTTT. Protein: CASSLGDRLTGELFF.

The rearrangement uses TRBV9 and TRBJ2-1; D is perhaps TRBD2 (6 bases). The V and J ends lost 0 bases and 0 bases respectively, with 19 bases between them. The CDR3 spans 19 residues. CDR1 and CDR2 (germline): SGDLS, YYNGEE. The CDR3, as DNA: TGTGCCAGCAGCGTAGATAGGGACGTGGGACTTTTCTCCTACAATGAGCAGTTCTTC. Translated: CASSVDRDVGLFSYNEQFF.

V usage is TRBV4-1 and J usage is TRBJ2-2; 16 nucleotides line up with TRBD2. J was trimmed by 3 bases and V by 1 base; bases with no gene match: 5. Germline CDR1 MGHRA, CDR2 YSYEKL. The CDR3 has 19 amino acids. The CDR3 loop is CASSQVGLAGGPDTGELFF. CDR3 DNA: TGCGCCAGCAGCCAAGTGGGACTAGCGGGAGGGCCCGACACCGGGGAGCTGTTTTTT.

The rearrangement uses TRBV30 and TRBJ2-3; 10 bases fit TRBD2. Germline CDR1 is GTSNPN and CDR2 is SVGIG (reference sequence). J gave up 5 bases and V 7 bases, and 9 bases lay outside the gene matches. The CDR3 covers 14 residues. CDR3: CASTKGTSVDTQYF. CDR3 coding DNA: TGTGCCTCGACAAAAGGGACTAGCGTAGATACGCAGTATTTT.

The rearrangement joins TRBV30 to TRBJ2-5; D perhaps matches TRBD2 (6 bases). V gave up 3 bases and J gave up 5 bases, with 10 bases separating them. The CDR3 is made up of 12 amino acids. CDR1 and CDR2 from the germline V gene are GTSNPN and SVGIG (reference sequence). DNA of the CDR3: TGTGCCTGGAGGGCGGGGTGGGAGACCCAGTACTTC. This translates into CAWRAGWETQYF.

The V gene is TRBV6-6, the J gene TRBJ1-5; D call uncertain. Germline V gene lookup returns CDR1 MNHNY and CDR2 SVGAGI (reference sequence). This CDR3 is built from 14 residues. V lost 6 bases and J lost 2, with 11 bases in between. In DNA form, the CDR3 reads TGTGCCAGCAGCCCCCGTGGGGGCAATCAGCCCCAGCATTTT. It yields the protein CASSPRGGNQPQHF.

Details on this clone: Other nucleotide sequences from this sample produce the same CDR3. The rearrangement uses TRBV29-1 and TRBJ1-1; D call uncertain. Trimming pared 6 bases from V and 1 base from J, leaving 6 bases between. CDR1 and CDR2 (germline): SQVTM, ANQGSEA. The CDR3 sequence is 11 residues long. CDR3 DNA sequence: TGCAGCGTGGTCAAGAACACTGAAGCTTTCTTT. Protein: CSVVKNTEAFF.

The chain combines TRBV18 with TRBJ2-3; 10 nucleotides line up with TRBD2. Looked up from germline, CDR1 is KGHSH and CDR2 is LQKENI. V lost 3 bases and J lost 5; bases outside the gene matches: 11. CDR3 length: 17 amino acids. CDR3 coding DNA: TGTGCCAGCTCACCGAGAGGAGTAGCGGGAGGATTAGATACGCAGTATTTT. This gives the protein CASSPRGVAGGLDTQYF.

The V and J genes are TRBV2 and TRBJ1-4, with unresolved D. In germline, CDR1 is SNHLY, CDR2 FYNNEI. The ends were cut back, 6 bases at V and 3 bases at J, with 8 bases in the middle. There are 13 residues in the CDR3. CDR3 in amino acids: CASRAGANEKLFF. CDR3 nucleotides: TGTGCCAGCAGGGCTGGGGCTAATGAAAAACTGTTTTTT. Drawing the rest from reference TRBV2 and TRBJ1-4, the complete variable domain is EPEVTQTPSHQVTQMGQEVILRCVPISNHLYFYWYRQILGQKVEFLVSFYNNEISEKSEIFDDQFSVERPDGSNFTLKIRSTKLEDSAMYFCASRAGANEKLFFGSGTQLSVL.

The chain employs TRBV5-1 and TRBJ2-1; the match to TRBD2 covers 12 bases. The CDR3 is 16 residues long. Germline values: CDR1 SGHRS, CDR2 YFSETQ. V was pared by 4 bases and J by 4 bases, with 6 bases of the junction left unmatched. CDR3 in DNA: TGCGCCAGCAGCCCTGGACTAGCGGGGCTGTACAATGAGCAGTTCTTC. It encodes CASSPGLAGLYNEQFF.

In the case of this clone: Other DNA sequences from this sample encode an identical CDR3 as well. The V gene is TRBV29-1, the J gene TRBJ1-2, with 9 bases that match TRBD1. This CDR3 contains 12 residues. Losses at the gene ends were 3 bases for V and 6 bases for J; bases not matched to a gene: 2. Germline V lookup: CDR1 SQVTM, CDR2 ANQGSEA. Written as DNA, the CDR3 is TGCAGCGTTGAGGGACAGGGTCATGGCTACACCTTC. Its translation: CSVEGQGHGYTF. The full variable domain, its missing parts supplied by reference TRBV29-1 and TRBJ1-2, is SAVISQKPSRDICQRGTSLTIQCQVDSQVTMMFWYRQQPGQSLTLIATANQGSEATYESGFVIDKFPISRPNLTFSTLTVSNMSPEDSSIYLCSVEGQGHGYTFGSGTRLTVV.